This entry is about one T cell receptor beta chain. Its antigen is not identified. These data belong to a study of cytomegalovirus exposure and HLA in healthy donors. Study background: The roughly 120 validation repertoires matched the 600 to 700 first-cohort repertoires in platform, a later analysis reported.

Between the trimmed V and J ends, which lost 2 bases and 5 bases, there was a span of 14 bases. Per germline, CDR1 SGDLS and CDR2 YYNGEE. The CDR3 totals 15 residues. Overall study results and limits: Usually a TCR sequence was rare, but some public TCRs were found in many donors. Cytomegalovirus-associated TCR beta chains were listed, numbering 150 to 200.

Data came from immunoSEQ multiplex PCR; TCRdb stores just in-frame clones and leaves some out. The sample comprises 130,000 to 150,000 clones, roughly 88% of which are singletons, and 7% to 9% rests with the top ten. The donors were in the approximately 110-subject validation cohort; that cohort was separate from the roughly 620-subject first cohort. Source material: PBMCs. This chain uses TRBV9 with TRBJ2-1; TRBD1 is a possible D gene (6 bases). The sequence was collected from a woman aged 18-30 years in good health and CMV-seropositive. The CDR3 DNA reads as TGTGCCAGCAGCGTGTCCGGGACACCCAACAATGAGCAGTTCTTC. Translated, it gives CASSVSGTPNNEQFF.